This TCR beta chain was recovered during a study of blood T cell repertoires in COVID-19. Trimming stripped 5 bases from V and 7 bases from J, with 16 bases between. Germline loops: CDR1 SGHNT, CDR2 YENEEA. This CDR3 has 14 residues. Sequencing used immunoSEQ multiplex PCR; TCRdb keeps in-frame clones, though not all of them. The data show approximately 250,000 clones, with 84% seen just once and around 7.8% held by the top ten. The sequenced sample was peripheral blood. This chain uses TRBV11-3 with TRBJ2-3; no reliable D call. The clonotype was recovered from a human donor in a cohort sampled during active COVID-19. In nucleotides, the CDR3 is TGTGCCAGCAGCGACAATGGAAAGAGCTATACGCAGTATTTT. Amino acid sequence: CASSDNGKSYTQYF.